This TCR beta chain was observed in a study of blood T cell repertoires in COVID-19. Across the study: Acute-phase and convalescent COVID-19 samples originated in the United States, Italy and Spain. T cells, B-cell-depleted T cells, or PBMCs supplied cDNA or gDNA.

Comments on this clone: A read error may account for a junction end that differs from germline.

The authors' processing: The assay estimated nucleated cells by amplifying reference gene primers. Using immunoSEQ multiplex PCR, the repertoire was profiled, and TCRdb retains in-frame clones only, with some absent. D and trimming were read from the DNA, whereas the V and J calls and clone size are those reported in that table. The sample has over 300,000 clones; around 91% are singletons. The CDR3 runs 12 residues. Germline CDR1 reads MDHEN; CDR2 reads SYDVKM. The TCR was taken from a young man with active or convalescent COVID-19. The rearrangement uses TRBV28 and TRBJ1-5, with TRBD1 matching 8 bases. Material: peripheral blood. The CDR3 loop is CASSLLDRGIYF. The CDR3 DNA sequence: TGTGCCAGCAGTTTATTAGACAGGGGAATTTATTTT.